Each of the 20 T cell receptor beta chains below was sequenced from the same sample in a study of Ad26.COV2.S vaccination and SARS-CoV-2 variants. Sample treatment: over 15 received Ad26.COV2.S at low or high dose, single or two shots; about 5 received placebo; per-sample allocation not given. Sampling took place 63 days after the first vaccine or placebo injection. Here immunoSEQ multiplex PCR was the method, and the copy in TCRdb shows in-frame clones only, minus some. The table includes approximately 300,000 clones, about 86% detected once. The specimen comprised peripheral blood, sampled in a trial of Ad26.COV2.S vaccine versus placebo. The origin of the receptors is a person between 18 and 60 years old who received the Ad26.COV2.S COVID-19 vaccine or a placebo.

This clone was found a few times. This sequence joins TRBV7-2 and TRBJ1-1, with 7 bases that match TRBD1. The CDR3 totals 16 residues. J was trimmed by 5 bases and V by 2 bases; bases with no gene match: 11. The germline gives CDR1 SGHTA, CDR2 FQGNSA. The CDR3 reads CASSLRRTGAGTEAFF. CDR3 DNA sequence: TGTGCCAGCAGCTTAAGACGTACAGGGGCTGGGACTGAAGCTTTCTTT.

This clone was recorded a few times. The chain joins TRBV27 to TRBJ2-7; D gene ambiguous. From germline, CDR1 is MNHEY and CDR2 SMNVEV (reference sequence). The CDR3 contains 13 residues. Trimming shortened V by 4 bases and J by 5 bases, and 12 bases separated the two germline ends. In nucleotides, the CDR3 is TGTGCCAGCAGTTCCTTTCGGATCGACGAGCAGTACTTC. Translating it yields CASSSFRIDEQYF.

The chain recombines TRBV7-3 with TRBJ2-2; no reliable D call. The V gene's germline CDR1 is SGHTA and CDR2 FQGTGA. Trimming removed 5 bases from V and 6 bases from J, with 13 bases in between. The CDR3 is 14 residues long. CDR3 sequence reads: CASSPGPLAGELFF. The CDR3 DNA reads as TGTGCCAGCAGCCCCGGACCGCTGGCCGGGGAGCTGTTTTTT.

CDR3 sequence: CASSLDGSNYGYTF. Written as DNA, the CDR3 is TGTGCCAGCAGCTTGGACGGATCTAACTATGGCTACACCTTC. V is TRBV5-6 and J is TRBJ1-2; no firm D call. The V gene's germline CDR1 is SGHDT and CDR2 YYEEEE. The V gene lost 0 bases and the J gene lost 0 bases, with 6 bases spanning the gap. The CDR3 is made up of 14 amino acids.

The chain joins TRBV4-3 to TRBJ2-2; 7 nucleotides align to TRBD1. The ends lost 4 bases at V and 5 bases at J; junction bases unmatched: 4. This CDR3 has 14 amino acids. The germline V gene has CDR1 LGHNA and CDR2 YSLEER. CDR3: CASSRDRYTGELFF. The CDR3 DNA reads TGCGCCAGCAGCCGGGACAGATATACCGGGGAGCTGTTTTTT.

The chain combines TRBV19 with TRBJ2-3; D is possibly TRBD1 or TRBD2 (6 bases each). Looked up from germline, CDR1 is LNHDA and CDR2 is SQIVND (reference sequence). The V end lost 8 bases, the J end lost 6 bases, and 27 bases lay between the germline ends. This CDR3 comprises 17 residues. CDR3 coding DNA: TGTGCCAGTGGGGCCCCAGGACTCCCGGGGGCAGGGGATACGCAGTATTTT. Protein product: CASGAPGLPGAGDTQYF. The full variable domain, its missing parts supplied by reference TRBV19 and TRBJ2-3, is DGGITQSPKYLFRKEGQNVTLSCEQNLNHDAMYWYRQDPGQGLRLIYYSQIVNDFQKGDIAEGYSVSREKKESFPLTVTSAQKNPTAFYLCASGAPGLPGAGDTQYFGPGTRLTVL.

The J gene is TRBJ2-5, the V gene TRBV2; weak D call: TRBD1 (6 bases). Trimming cost V 0 bases and J 1 base, with 9 bases left between them. CDR3 length: 15 residues. CDR1 SNHLY and CDR2 FYNNEI come from the germline V gene. The CDR3 reads CASSEAGAVQETQYF. The CDR3 DNA follows: TGTGCCAGCAGTGAAGCGGGGGCCGTCCAAGAGACCCAGTACTTC. The whole variable domain, filled in from reference TRBV2 and TRBJ2-5, reads EPEVTQTPSHQVTQMGQEVILRCVPISNHLYFYWYRQILGQKVEFLVSFYNNEISEKSEIFDDQFSVERPDGSNFTLKIRSTKLEDSAMYFCASSEAGAVQETQYFGPGTRLLVL.

This chain joins TRBV11-2 and TRBJ2-2; a weak D match, TRBD1 (5 bases). The CDR3 is 14 residues long. The germline V gene encodes CDR1 SGHAT and CDR2 FQNNGV. The V end was cut by 4 bases, the J end by 7 bases, with 13 bases between. CDR3 DNA sequence: TGTGCCAGCAGCTCTCAGGGCGTTAGCGGGGAGCTGTTTTTT. Translating gives CASSSQGVSGELFF.

This clone was seen repeatedly, ten times or more. The chain joins TRBV5-1 to TRBJ2-1; D may be TRBD1 (6 bases). Trimming shortened V by 4 bases and J by 3 bases, and 8 bases separated the two germline ends. The CDR3 consists of 13 residues. The germline V gene has CDR1 SGHRS and CDR2 YFSETQ. For the CDR3, the DNA is TGCGCCAGCAGCCTGGACAGCTACAATGAGCAGTTCTTC. Amino acids: CASSLDSYNEQFF.

This CDR3 reads CASSQVLGQGYEQYF. DNA of the CDR3: TGTGCCAGCAGCCAAGTCTTGGGACAGGGCTACGAGCAGTACTTC. The chain couples TRBV3-1 (or the pseudogene TRBV3-2) to TRBJ2-7, with TRBD1 matching 9 bases. The CDR3 contains 15 residues. Germline V gene sequence: CDR1 LGHDT, CDR2 YNNKEL (reference sequence). The V segment lost 1 base and the J segment 3 bases; nucleotides outside the gene matches: 4.

The rearrangement links TRBV10-2 to TRBJ2-2, with unresolved D. Germline values: CDR1 WSHSY, CDR2 SAAADI. There are 13 residues in the CDR3. V dropped 7 bases and J dropped 2 bases, with 8 bases sitting between them. CDR3 nucleotide sequence: TGCGCCAGCATTTACGGAAACACCGGGGAGCTGTTTTTT. It encodes CASIYGNTGELFF.

This sequence joins TRBV18 and TRBJ1-2; maybe TRBD1 (6 bases). Looked up from germline, CDR1 is KGHSH and CDR2 is LQKENI. The CDR3 contains 13 residues. Trimming shortened V by 9 bases and J by 4 bases, and 15 bases separated the two germline ends. The CDR3 loop reads CASSETGAYGYTF. The DNA for the CDR3 is TGTGCCAGTTCCGAAACGGGGGCCTATGGCTACACCTTC.

The chain employs TRBV14 and TRBJ2-5; TRBD2 might be the D (5 bases). Germline assignment: CDR1 SGHDN and CDR2 FVKESK. Deletions cut 1 base from V and 1 base from J, with 10 bases between. This CDR3 is 15 amino acids long. The CDR3 loop is CASSQGWRVQETQYF. CDR3 nucleotide sequence: TGTGCCAGCAGCCAAGGGTGGCGGGTCCAAGAGACCCAGTACTTC. The variable domain in full, completed from reference TRBV14 and TRBJ2-5, reads EAGVTQFPSHSVIEKGQTVTLRCDPISGHDNLYWYRRVMGKEIKFLLHFVKESKQDESGMPNNRFLAERTGGTYSTLKVQPAELEDSGVYFCASSQGWRVQETQYFGPGTRLLVL.

This chain joins TRBV18 and TRBJ1-1; D gene uncertain. V was clipped by 3 bases and J by 0 bases, with 14 bases between them. The length of the CDR3 is 16 residues. CDR1 is KGHSH and CDR2 is LQKENI in the germline V gene. The chain's CDR3 is CASSPDPLLVNTEAFF. CDR3 in DNA: TGTGCCAGCTCACCGGACCCCCTGTTAGTGAACACTGAAGCTTTCTTT.

This chain links TRBV3-1 (or the pseudogene TRBV3-2) with TRBJ2-7; tentative D call: TRBD2 (6 bases). The germline CDR1 and CDR2 sequences are LGHDT and YNNKEL (reference sequence). The CDR3 sequence is 15 residues long. The V and J ends lost 6 bases and 0 bases respectively, with 15 bases between them. CDR3 sequence: CASSLGLGSSYEQYF. CDR3 in DNA: TGTGCCAGCAGTCTGGGACTCGGAAGCTCCTACGAGCAGTACTTC.

This chain links TRBV3-1 (or the pseudogene TRBV3-2) with TRBJ1-2; D gene ambiguous. V was clipped by 2 bases and J by 6 bases, with 13 bases between them. The CDR3 is 14 amino acids. Germline loops: CDR1 LGHDT, CDR2 YNNKEL (reference sequence). CDR3 bases: TGTGCCAGCAGCCAATCAGGACGCAACAATGGCTACACCTTC. Protein product: CASSQSGRNNGYTF.

The rearrangement links TRBV3-1 (or the pseudogene TRBV3-2) to TRBJ2-1; 10 bases agree with TRBD1. The CDR3 has 17 residues. Trimming at V came to 1 base and at J to 6 bases, leaving 9 bases not matched to a gene. The germline V gene encodes CDR1 LGHDT and CDR2 YNNKEL (reference sequence). The CDR3 protein is CASSQALDRGLVNEQFF. The CDR3 DNA reads as TGTGCCAGCAGCCAAGCCCTAGACAGGGGGCTGGTCAATGAGCAGTTCTTC.

The V call is TRBV28, the J call TRBJ2-7, with 10 nucleotides matching TRBD1. Germline V lookup: CDR1 MDHEN, CDR2 SYDVKM. This CDR3 contains 16 residues. Trimming took 1 base from V and 6 from J; bases not matched to a gene: 9. The CDR3 is CASSLSLPGQGSEQYF. CDR3 DNA sequence: TGTGCCAGCAGTTTATCCCTCCCGGGACAGGGGAGCGAGCAGTACTTC.

The J gene is TRBJ1-6, the V gene TRBV27, with unresolved D. This CDR3 has 14 residues. Trimming cost V 5 bases and J 0 bases, with 5 bases left between them. The germline gives CDR1 MNHEY, CDR2 SMNVEV (reference sequence). The CDR3 is CASSPTSYNSPLHF. As DNA, the CDR3 is TGTGCCAGCAGTCCTACCTCCTATAATTCACCCCTCCACTTT.

This clone was seen more than once but under ten times. The rearrangement links TRBV6-5 to TRBJ2-3, with D perhaps matching TRBD1 (6 bases). Germline V gene lookup returns CDR1 MNHEY and CDR2 SVGAGI. The CDR3 extends over 13 amino acids. V was clipped by 10 bases and J by 2 bases, with 13 bases between them. CDR3 sequence reads: CATTDRFTDTQYF. Written as DNA, the CDR3 is TGTGCCACCACGGACAGATTCACAGATACGCAGTATTTT.